A selection of T cell receptor beta chains follows, all from one sample in a study of control samples from healthy donors and cancer patients. The repertoire was sequenced with immunoSEQ multiplex PCR; TCRdb's copy has only in-frame clones and lacks some. The top ten hold approximately 39% of the sample, which has 100,000 to 150,000 clones, roughly nine tenths seen once. Sequencing was done on a sample of blood. The receptors shown here come from a man aged 45-60 years in good health. Both conserved end residues are part of each CDR3. A D gene is named only where the DNA matches it firmly. Size is stated for part of the rows, as once, few or many counts, or as a class when the clone is expanded.

v_gene	j_gene	len	d_gene	abundance	CDR3nt	CDR3aa
TRBV10-2	TRBJ1-1	14	TRBD1	once	TGCGCCAGCAGCTGGGACAGGGGAACGACTGAAGCTTTCTTT	CASSWDRGTTEAFF
TRBV19	TRBJ1-3	16	NA	NA	TGTGCCAGTAGTATAGCAGCCACCTTCTCTGGAAACACCATATATTTT	CASSIAATFSGNTIYF
TRBV1	TRBJ2-4	20	NA	NA	TGCACCAGCAACCAACTGGGGACTAGCGGGGGGGCAGGGTCCAAAAACATTCAGTACTTC	CTSNQLGTSGGAGSKNIQYF
TRBV5-1	TRBJ1-2	15	NA	once	TGCGCCAGCAGCCCAGAGCAGGGGCGAAACTATGGCTACACCTTC	CASSPEQGRNYGYTF
TRBV15	TRBJ1-2	13	NA	NA	TGTGCCACCAGCACCGGGTCTAACTATGGCTACACCTTC	CATSTGSNYGYTF
TRBV29-1	TRBJ1-1	13	NA	NA	TGCAGCGTTGACGGTACATTGAACACTGAAGCTTTCTTT	CSVDGTLNTEAFF
TRBV7-9	TRBJ2-1	16	TRBD2	NA	TGTGCCAGCAGCCGACTAGCGGTCCAACCCTACAATGAGCAGTTCTTC	CASSRLAVQPYNEQFF
TRBV27	TRBJ1-1	16	NA	NA	TGTGCCAGCAGTTTATCAGGCAAGTTCATGAACACTGAAGCTTTCTTT	CASSLSGKFMNTEAFF
TRBV5-1	TRBJ1-1	14	NA	NA	TGCGCCAGCAGCCTACAGGATCTGAACACTGAAGCTTTCTTT	CASSLQDLNTEAFF
TRBV9	TRBJ1-4	16	TRBD1	NA	TGTGCCAGCAGCACCCGGGACAGGGGTGATAATGAAAAACTGTTTTTT	CASSTRDRGDNEKLFF
TRBV21-1	TRBJ1-5	9	NA	NA	TGTGCCAGCAGGGCCGTCCAGCATTTT	CASRAVQHF
TRBV4-2	TRBJ2-7	16	TRBD2	NA	TGTGCCAGCAGCCAAGTGCCGGGACTATCGAACTACGAGCAGTACTTC	CASSQVPGLSNYEQYF
TRBV3-1/TRBV3-2	TRBJ1-1	13	NA	NA	TGTGCCAGCAGCCAGACAGTGACGACTGAAGCTTTCTTT	CASSQTVTTEAFF
TRBV4-1	TRBJ1-1	12	NA	NA	TGCGCCACCCGAGCGGGTGGTGGTGAAGCTTTCTTT	CATRAGGGEAFF
TRBV11-2	TRBJ1-1	14	NA	NA	TGTGCCAGCACCAAGGACACCAGAGGCACTGAAGCTTTCTTT	CASTKDTRGTEAFF
TRBV14	TRBJ2-7	13	NA	once	TGTGCCAGCAGCCAAGTGGCAGCGTACGAGCAGTACTTC	CASSQVAAYEQYF
TRBV5-6	TRBJ2-7	14	NA	NA	TGTGCCAGCAGCGAAAACTGGGACACCTACGAGCAGTACTTC	CASSENWDTYEQYF
TRBV27	TRBJ2-1	14	NA	NA	TGTGCCAGCAGTTCTACGGTGTCCTACAATGAGCAGTTCTTC	CASSSTVSYNEQFF
TRBV6-5	TRBJ1-2	11	NA	NA	TGTGCCAGCATGGCATCCTTAGGCTACACCTTC	CASMASLGYTF
TRBV6-5	TRBJ1-2	14	NA	NA	TGTGCCAGCAGTTACTCGAAAGGCGGCTATGGCTACACCTTC	CASSYSKGGYGYTF
TRBV4-2	TRBJ2-1	13	NA	NA	TGTGCCAGCAGCCCTCCTTATGAGGGGGAGCAGTTCTTC	CASSPPYEGEQFF
TRBV19	TRBJ1-2	14	NA	few	TGTGCCAGTAGCGTGCAGGGGTTAAACTATGGCTACACCTTC	CASSVQGLNYGYTF
TRBV6-5	TRBJ2-3	14	NA	NA	TGTGCCAGCAGTTACCCGGGAGTATCAGATACGCAGTATTTT	CASSYPGVSDTQYF
TRBV7-9	TRBJ1-4	19	TRBD1	NA	TGTGCCAGCAGCTACCCCAGGGGGCAGGTAGCAGTTGTTGGTGAAAAACTGTTTTTT	CASSYPRGQVAVVGEKLFF
TRBV7-2	TRBJ1-4	14	NA	NA	TGTGCCAGCAGCTTAGCTCAGGCGGGTGAAAAACTGTTTTTT	CASSLAQAGEKLFF
TRBV10-3	TRBJ1-1	14	NA	NA	TGTGCCATCAGTGAGTACCGACAAGACACTGAAGCTTTCTTT	CAISEYRQDTEAFF
TRBV2	TRBJ1-2	12	NA	NA	TGTGCCAGCATTCTCGACCCCATCGGATACACCTTC	CASILDPIGYTF
TRBV7-2	TRBJ1-1	15	NA	NA	TGTGCCAGCAGCTTAGTTCCACAGGGGAACACTGAAGCTTTCTTT	CASSLVPQGNTEAFF
TRBV30	TRBJ2-2	16	TRBD1	NA	TGTGCCTGGAGTCCCCTCGGACAGGCGAACACCGGGGAGCTGTTTTTT	CAWSPLGQANTGELFF
TRBV2	TRBJ2-1	15	TRBD2	NA	TGTGCCAGCAGTAGACTAGCTTGGGTTGACAATGAGCAGTTCTTC	CASSRLAWVDNEQFF
TRBV19	TRBJ1-3	14	NA	NA	TGTGCCAGTAGGTTACAGGGATCTGGAAACACCATATATTTT	CASRLQGSGNTIYF
TRBV18	TRBJ2-3	17	TRBD2	NA	TGTGCCAGCTCACCTTTTAGCGGGGGAGCTAGCACAGATACGCAGTATTTT	CASSPFSGGASTDTQYF
TRBV12-3/TRBV12-4	TRBJ2-7	12	NA	NA	TGTGCCAGCAGTTTAAAGGGCCGCGAGCAGTACTTC	CASSLKGREQYF
TRBV6-4	TRBJ2-2	14	NA	many	TGTGCCAGCAGTCCCCAGGCCGGAACCGGGGAGCTGTTTTTT	CASSPQAGTGELFF
TRBV2	TRBJ1-1	14	TRBD1	NA	TGTGCCAGCAGACTGGACAGGGCGAACACTGAAGCTTTCTTT	CASRLDRANTEAFF
TRBV25-1	TRBJ1-1	15	TRBD1	NA	TGTGCCAGCAGTGAATTGGACAGGGCGAACACTGAAGCTTTCTTT	CASSELDRANTEAFF
TRBV5-1	TRBJ1-1	18	TRBD1	NA	TGCGCCAGCAGCTTGGCCCCGGGACAGGGGCGCTCAAACACTGAAGCTTTCTTT	CASSLAPGQGRSNTEAFF
TRBV7-2	TRBJ2-2	14	NA	NA	TGTGCCAGCAGCTTAATGACGAACACCGGGGAGCTGTTTTTT	CASSLMTNTGELFF
TRBV4-1	TRBJ1-1	13	TRBD1	once	TGCGCCAGCAGAGACAGGGAGTACACTGAAGCTTTCTTT	CASRDREYTEAFF
TRBV6-1	TRBJ2-1	16	NA	NA	TGTGCCAGCAGTGATCCGCGGGCGATCGAGAAGGATGAGCAGTTCTTC	CASSDPRAIEKDEQFF
TRBV7-8	TRBJ1-5	16	NA	once	TGTGCCAGCAGCCCCCTAGAGGGCGGGAGCAATCAGCCCCAGCATTTT	CASSPLEGGSNQPQHF
TRBV20-1	TRBJ1-1	11	NA	NA	TGCAGTGCTGGGGTGTACACTGAAGCTTTCTTT	CSAGVYTEAFF
TRBV12-3/TRBV12-4	TRBJ1-2	13	NA	NA	TGTGCCAGCAGTTTGGGGGGAGCCTATGGCTACACCTTC	CASSLGGAYGYTF
TRBV13	TRBJ1-2	15	NA	once	TGTGCCAGCAGCCTTGCACGCCAGACTAACTATGGCTACACCTTC	CASSLARQTNYGYTF
TRBV19	TRBJ2-2	14	NA	NA	TGTGCCAGTAGACCGGGACCGAACACCGGGGAGCTGTTTTTT	CASRPGPNTGELFF
TRBV27	TRBJ1-2	16	NA	NA	TGTGCCAGCAGTTTATCGTTCGGGACCGCTAACTATGGCTACACCTTC	CASSLSFGTANYGYTF
TRBV7-2	TRBJ2-5	16	TRBD2	few	TGTGCCAGCAGCTTACCCCGGGGGGGGGTCCAAGAGACCCAGTACTTC	CASSLPRGGVQETQYF
TRBV5-6	TRBJ1-1	12	NA	NA	TGTGCCAGCAGCTTGGTAAGGGGGGAAGCTTTCTTT	CASSLVRGEAFF
TRBV27	TRBJ2-7	12	NA	NA	TGTGCCAGCAGTTCAGGGGGGAGCGAGCAGTACTTC	CASSSGGSEQYF
TRBV6-6	TRBJ2-5	13	NA	NA	TGTGCCAGCAGGGGGGGGCCGCAAGAGACCCAGTACTTC	CASRGGPQETQYF
TRBV4-1	TRBJ2-4	16	TRBD2	NA	TGCGCCAGCAGCCAAGGGTCAGCGGGGGAGAAAAACATTCAGTACTTC	CASSQGSAGEKNIQYF
TRBV18	TRBJ1-1	14	NA	NA	TGTGCCAGCTCACCAGGGGGTGTCTACACTGAAGCTTTCTTT	CASSPGGVYTEAFF
TRBV5-1	TRBJ1-2	14	NA	NA	TGCGCCAGCAGCTTGGGGACCGTAGGTCATGGCTACACCTTC	CASSLGTVGHGYTF
TRBV24-1	TRBJ1-2	15	TRBD1	few	TGTGCCACCAGTGACGCGACAGGGGCGGTCTATGGCTACACCTTC	CATSDATGAVYGYTF